Listed below are T cell receptor beta chains from one sample, sequenced in a study of blood T cell repertoires in COVID-19. Produced via immunoSEQ multiplex PCR; TCRdb's table is partial and in-frame only. The repertoire holds approximately 260,000 clones, with over 80% as singletons. Sequenced input: peripheral blood. These receptors were taken from a woman between 40 and 55 years old with acute or convalescent COVID-19. Each CDR3 is given with its conserved first and last residue. The order of the fields is D gene, V gene, clone size, J gene, CDR3 DNA, CDR3 protein. D genes are given only for firm matches. Some rows mark clone size as missing; the rest say once, few, many or name a class of expanded clone.

TRBD1	TRBV29-1	.	TRBJ1-3	TGCAGCGTTGTGGACAGGGCCTCTGGAAACACCATATATTTT	CSVVDRASGNTIYF
.	TRBV19	.	TRBJ2-1	TGTGCCAGTAGAACAGCAAGCTCCTACAATGAGCAGTTCTTC	CASRTASSYNEQFF
TRBD1	TRBV5-6	.	TRBJ1-1	TGTGCCAGCAGACTCTTCGACAGGGTGGGCACTGAAGCTTTCTTT	CASRLFDRVGTEAFF
.	TRBV27	once	TRBJ2-4	TGTGCCAGCAGTTTATACAGTCAGAGGGTACTAGCCAAAAACATTCAGTACTTC	CASSLYSQRVLAKNIQYF
TRBD1	TRBV2	.	TRBJ1-2	TGTGCCAGCAGTGAGGGACAGGGGCTTGTCTATGGCTACACCTTC	CASSEGQGLVYGYTF
TRBD1	TRBV3-1/TRBV3-2	.	TRBJ2-1	TGTGCCAGCAGCCAAGAGGGCAGGGGGAATGAGCAGTTCTTC	CASSQEGRGNEQFF
.	TRBV2	few	TRBJ1-4	TGTGCCAGCACCAGGTGGGCTACTAATGAAAAACTGTTTTTT	CASTRWATNEKLFF
TRBD1	TRBV5-1	.	TRBJ2-1	TGCGCCAGCAGCTTTGGAGACAGGGGGAAGGATGAGCAGTTCTTC	CASSFGDRGKDEQFF
.	TRBV14	.	TRBJ1-1	TGTGCCAGCAGCCCATTTTTCACAGGGGAAGCTTTCTTT	CASSPFFTGEAFF
.	TRBV11-2	.	TRBJ2-2	TGTGCCAGCAGCTCTCCGACAGAATCTATTAGACGCACCGGGGAGCTGTTTTTT	CASSSPTESIRRTGELFF
TRBD2	TRBV7-6	.	TRBJ2-2	TGTGCCAGCAGCTTTCGGGGGGGGCGCGAGGCCGGGGAGCTGTTTTTT	CASSFRGGREAGELFF
.	TRBV7-2	.	TRBJ1-2	TGTGCCAGCAGCCAAACCCCCAGGGCCTATGGCTACACCTTC	CASSQTPRAYGYTF
.	TRBV7-8	.	TRBJ1-2	TGTGCCAGCACCCAAGGCGGAGGGCCCCGATATGGCTACACCTTC	CASTQGGGPRYGYTF
.	TRBV19	.	TRBJ1-5	TGTGCCAGTAGTATAGATGCAGAGACAGGGCCCCAGCATTTT	CASSIDAETGPQHF
.	TRBV7-2	.	TRBJ1-2	TGTGCCAGCAGCCCAAGCCAGGTGGATGGCTACACCTTC	CASSPSQVDGYTF
TRBD1	TRBV12-3/TRBV12-4	.	TRBJ1-5	TGTGCCAGCAGTCGGACAGGGCTAAGGCCCCAGCATTTT	CASSRTGLRPQHF